This is a list of T cell receptor beta chains from one sample in a study of graft-versus-host responses after intestinal transplantation. Sequencing used immunoSEQ multiplex PCR; TCRdb keeps in-frame clones, though not all of them. The sample has about 54,000 clones; about 90% are singletons. The source was PBMCs, collected 650 to 670 days after intestinal transplant. The receptors shown here come from a human patient who received an intestinal transplant, so some T cells may come from the graft donor. CDR3s include the opening cysteine and the closing phenylalanine or tryptophan. D genes are given only for firm matches. For some rows the clone size is stated as once, few or many, or as a class when expanded; others skip it.

j_gene,v_gene,abundance,d_gene,CDR3aa,CDR3nt
TRBJ1-2,TRBV9,.,.,CASSVSGGYEGYGYTF,TGTGCCAGCAGCGTATCTGGGGGCTACGAGGGTTATGGCTACACCTTC
TRBJ2-3,TRBV19,once,.,CASSILPGTSTDTQYF,TGTGCCAGTAGTATTTTGCCGGGGACTAGCACAGATACGCAGTATTTT
TRBJ2-7,TRBV11-1,.,.,CASSLSVYEQYF,TGTGCCAGCAGCTTATCAGTTTACGAGCAGTACTTC
TRBJ1-2,TRBV15,.,.,CATSDPTRRGDGYTF,TGTGCCACCAGCGACCCCACTAGGAGGGGGGATGGCTACACCTTC
TRBJ2-5,TRBV21-1,once,.,CASSKETRQYF,TGTGCCAGCAGCAAAGAGACTCGGCAGTACTTC
TRBJ2-5,TRBV15,.,TRBD2,CATSDPSGVGETQYF,TGTGCCACCAGCGATCCTAGCGGGGTTGGAGAGACCCAGTACTTC
TRBJ1-2,TRBV7-8,.,.,CASSTTESTF,TGTGCCAGCAGTACGACAGAGTCCACCTTC
TRBJ1-1,TRBV7-9,.,.,CASSLSRNTEAFF,TGTGCCAGCAGCCTCAGTAGGAACACTGAAGCTTTCTTT
TRBJ2-1,TRBV15,.,.,CATSRDRDSGNEQFF,TGTGCCACCAGCAGAGACCGGGACTCAGGCAATGAGCAGTTCTTC
TRBJ1-1,TRBV18,.,.,CASSPPGGAVNTEAFF,TGTGCCAGCTCACCACCGGGTGGGGCCGTGAACACTGAAGCTTTCTTT
TRBJ2-7,TRBV27,.,.,CASSPPLGGPSYEQYF,TGTGCCAGCAGTCCGCCACTAGGCGGGCCCTCCTACGAGCAGTACTTC
TRBJ1-2,TRBV5-1,.,TRBD1,CASSFYDRDDYGYTF,TGCGCCAGCAGCTTCTATGACAGGGACGATTATGGCTACACCTTC
TRBJ2-1,TRBV20-1,.,.,CSARSYNEQFF,TGCAGTGCTAGAAGTTACAATGAGCAGTTCTTC
TRBJ2-1,TRBV27,.,TRBD1,CASTTHRDRSYNEQFF,TGTGCCAGCACCACGCACCGGGACAGATCTTACAATGAGCAGTTCTTC
TRBJ2-7,TRBV13,.,.,CASSSQGGHFYEQYF,TGTGCCAGCAGCTCCCAGGGGGGGCATTTTTACGAGCAGTACTTC
TRBJ1-5,TRBV30,.,TRBD1,CAWGTAYSNQPQHF,TGTGCCTGGGGGACAGCTTATAGCAATCAGCCCCAGCATTTT
TRBJ2-1,TRBV6-4,.,.,CASTQGNEQFF,TGTGCCAGCACCCAGGGGAATGAGCAGTTCTTC
TRBJ2-3,TRBV6-4,.,.,CASSGEGAFTDTQYF,TGTGCCAGCAGTGGGGAGGGGGCCTTCACAGATACGCAGTATTTT
TRBJ1-6,TRBV27,.,.,CASSLSPITSTYNSPLHF,TGTGCCAGCAGTTTAAGCCCTATTACAAGCACCTATAATTCACCCCTCCACTTT
TRBJ1-5,TRBV18,few,.,CASSPGGGDQPQHF,TGTGCCAGCTCACCGGGAGGCGGCGATCAGCCCCAGCATTTT
TRBJ1-3,TRBV27,.,TRBD1,CATAGGNSNTIYF,TGTGCCACCGCAGGGGGCAACTCGAACACCATATATTTT
TRBJ1-5,TRBV11-2,.,TRBD1,CASSYRGEQPQHF,TGTGCCAGCAGTTACAGGGGTGAACAGCCCCAGCATTTT
TRBJ1-5,TRBV15,.,.,CATSRGANQPQHF,TGTGCCACCAGCAGGGGGGCCAATCAGCCCCAGCATTTT
TRBJ2-1,TRBV27,.,TRBD1,CASSLSHGTGVGQFF,TGTGCCAGCAGTTTATCCCACGGGACAGGGGTGGGGCAGTTCTTC
TRBJ1-5,TRBV19,.,.,CASSIGQGGNQPQHF,TGTGCCAGTAGTATCGGCCAGGGAGGCAATCAGCCCCAGCATTTT
TRBJ2-4,TRBV5-4,.,.,CASSLEGGRNIQYF,TGTGCCAGCAGCTTAGAGGGGGGACGAAACATTCAGTACTTC
TRBJ1-1,TRBV6-5,.,.,CASGPQDSPEAFF,TGTGCCAGCGGCCCTCAAGACAGTCCTGAAGCTTTCTTT
TRBJ1-5,TRBV21-1,.,.,CASSKRINWGNQPQHF,TGTGCCAGCAGCAAACGGATTAATTGGGGCAATCAGCCCCAGCATTTT
TRBJ1-4,TRBV5-4,.,.,CASSLGTDEKLFF,TGTGCCAGCAGCTTGGGGACAGACGAAAAACTGTTTTTT
TRBJ2-7,TRBV19,.,TRBD2,CASSMRGGEQYF,TGTGCCAGTAGTATGCGGGGGGGCGAGCAGTACTTC
TRBJ2-5,TRBV5-6,.,.,CASSLIMGGQETQYF,TGTGCCAGCAGCTTGATTATGGGGGGCCAAGAGACCCAGTACTTC
TRBJ1-1,TRBV5-5,.,.,CASSRRATLVNTEAFF,TGTGCCAGCAGCCGCAGGGCTACTTTGGTGAACACTGAAGCTTTCTTT
TRBJ1-1,TRBV19,.,TRBD1,CASKTTGANTEAFF,TGTGCCAGTAAAACGACAGGGGCGAACACTGAAGCTTTCTTT
TRBJ2-1,TRBV11-3,.,.,CASSLVGSSDEQFF,TGTGCCAGCAGCTTAGTAGGGAGTTCTGATGAGCAGTTCTTC
TRBJ2-3,TRBV7-9,.,.,CASSLGLGSTDTQYF,TGTGCCAGCAGCTTAGGGCTAGGATCAACAGATACGCAGTATTTT
TRBJ1-1,TRBV18,.,.,CASSDSVNTEAFF,TGTGCCAGCTCGGATAGTGTGAACACTGAAGCTTTCTTT
TRBJ2-1,TRBV6-5,.,TRBD2,CASSYSRAGGYNEQFF,TGTGCCAGCAGTTACTCGAGAGCGGGGGGGTACAATGAGCAGTTCTTC
TRBJ2-3,TRBV29-1,.,TRBD1,CSLGTGGTDTQYF,TGCAGCCTTGGGACAGGGGGCACAGATACGCAGTATTTT
TRBJ2-7,TRBV6-1,.,.,CAVGGGSNEQYF,TGTGCCGTAGGGGGGGGGTCTAACGAGCAGTACTTC
TRBJ2-7,TRBV11-3,.,.,CASSFTQGVDEQYF,TGTGCCAGCAGCTTTACACAGGGTGTCGACGAGCAGTACTTC
TRBJ1-1,TRBV11-2,.,.,CASSFRGTEAFF,TGTGCCAGCAGCTTCCGGGGGACTGAAGCTTTCTTT
TRBJ2-7,TRBV5-1,.,.,CASSFAGYPYEQYF,TGCGCCAGCAGCTTTGCAGGGTACCCCTACGAGCAGTACTTC
TRBJ2-7,TRBV18,.,TRBD1,CASSRTGTGTYEQYF,TGTGCCAGCTCACGGACCGGGACAGGAACCTACGAGCAGTACTTC
TRBJ1-1,TRBV6-5,.,TRBD1,CASSYRGRAAFF,TGTGCCAGCAGTTACAGGGGGCGCGCGGCTTTCTTT
TRBJ1-6,TRBV5-6,once,.,CASSLMGVKALHF,TGTGCCAGCAGCTTGATGGGAGTGAAAGCCCTCCACTTT
TRBJ2-7,TRBV5-1,.,TRBD2,CASSLVTGGNYEQYF,TGCGCCAGCAGCTTGGTAACGGGGGGGAATTACGAGCAGTACTTC
TRBJ2-7,TRBV5-6,.,.,CASSPTSSYEQYF,TGTGCCAGCAGCCCCACGAGCTCCTACGAGCAGTACTTC
TRBJ1-2,TRBV25-1,.,.,CASRGVAANYGYTF,TGTGCCAGCAGGGGGGTAGCAGCAAACTATGGCTACACCTTC
TRBJ1-5,TRBV12-5,.,.,CASGFGQPQHF,TGTGCTAGTGGTTTCGGTCAGCCCCAGCATTTT
TRBJ2-2,TRBV6-5,.,.,CASSYVQEGELFF,TGTGCCAGCAGTTACGTCCAGGAGGGGGAGCTGTTTTTT
TRBJ2-3,TRBV18,.,.,CASGRSDTQYF,TGTGCCAGCGGTAGGTCAGATACGCAGTATTTT
TRBJ2-7,TRBV6-5,.,TRBD1,CASSTRRQGREQYF,TGTGCCAGCAGTACCAGACGACAGGGGCGGGAGCAGTACTTC
TRBJ1-4,TRBV29-1,.,.,CSVETGRGEKLFF,TGCAGCGTTGAGACGGGGCGAGGTGAAAAACTGTTTTTT
TRBJ2-7,TRBV5-1,.,.,CASSLAGDLSYEQYF,TGCGCCAGCAGCTTGGCGGGGGATCTCTCCTACGAGCAGTACTTC
TRBJ1-4,TRBV4-1,once,TRBD1,CASSQDEGTGSEKLFF,TGCGCCAGCAGCCAAGACGAAGGGACAGGCTCCGAAAAACTGTTTTTT
TRBJ2-5,TRBV7-9,once,.,CASSSMGGTQETQYF,TGTGCCAGCAGCTCAATGGGGGGTACCCAAGAGACCCAGTACTTC
TRBJ1-3,TRBV5-1,.,.,CASSLGTLYSGNTIYF,TGCGCCAGCAGCTTGGGTACACTCTACTCTGGAAACACCATATATTTT
TRBJ2-7,TRBV6-5,.,.,CASSLDSLSYEQYF,TGTGCCAGCAGCCTCGACAGTCTATCCTACGAGCAGTACTTC
TRBJ2-7,TRBV5-1,.,TRBD2,CASTLLGGGPYEQYF,TGCGCCAGCACGCTCCTCGGCGGGGGGCCTTACGAGCAGTACTTC
TRBJ2-3,TRBV10-3,.,.,CAISDRGDGSDTQYF,TGTGCCATCAGTGATCGGGGCGACGGCTCGGATACGCAGTATTTT